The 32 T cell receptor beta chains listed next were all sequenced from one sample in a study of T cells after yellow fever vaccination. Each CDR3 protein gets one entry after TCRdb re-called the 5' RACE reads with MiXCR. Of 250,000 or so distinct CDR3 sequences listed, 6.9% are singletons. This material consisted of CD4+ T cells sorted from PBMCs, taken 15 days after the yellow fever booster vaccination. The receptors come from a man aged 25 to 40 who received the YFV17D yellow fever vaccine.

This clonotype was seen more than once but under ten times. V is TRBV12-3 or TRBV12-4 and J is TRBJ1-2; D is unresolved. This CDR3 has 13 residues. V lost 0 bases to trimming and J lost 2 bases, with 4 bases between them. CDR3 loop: CASSLAINYGYTF. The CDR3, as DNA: TGTGCCAGCAGTTTAGCGATAAACTATGGCTACACCTTC.

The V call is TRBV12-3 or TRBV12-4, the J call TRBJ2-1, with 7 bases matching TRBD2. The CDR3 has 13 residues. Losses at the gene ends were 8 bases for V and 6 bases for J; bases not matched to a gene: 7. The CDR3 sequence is CASCPWGGNEQFF. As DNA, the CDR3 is TGTGCCAGCTGCCCTTGGGGGGGCAATGAGCAGTTCTTC.

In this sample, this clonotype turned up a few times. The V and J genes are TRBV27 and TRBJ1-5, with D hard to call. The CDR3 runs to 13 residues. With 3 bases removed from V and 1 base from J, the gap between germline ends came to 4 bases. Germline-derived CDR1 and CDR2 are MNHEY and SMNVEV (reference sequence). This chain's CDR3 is CASSFNSNQPQHF. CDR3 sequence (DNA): TGTGCCAGCAGTTTCAACAGCAATCAGCCCCAGCATTTT.

This chain's CDR3 is CSARDGGAGGVTNEQFF. For the CDR3, the DNA is TGCAGTGCTAGAGATGGGGGGGCAGGAGGGGTTACGAATGAGCAGTTCTTC. The J gene is TRBJ2-1, the V gene TRBV20-1, with D perhaps matching TRBD2 (7 bases). The CDR3 extends over 17 amino acids. The germline V and J ends were trimmed by 0 bases and 7 bases, with 22 bases remaining between them. CDR1 and CDR2 from the germline V gene are DFQATT and SNEGSKA (reference sequence).

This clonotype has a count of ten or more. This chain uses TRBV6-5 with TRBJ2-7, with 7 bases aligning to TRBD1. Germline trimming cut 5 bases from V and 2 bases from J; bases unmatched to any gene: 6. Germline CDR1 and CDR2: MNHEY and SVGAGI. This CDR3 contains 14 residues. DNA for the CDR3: TGTGCCAGCAGTACCGGACAGGCCCCCTACGAGCAGTACTTC. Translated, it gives CASSTGQAPYEQYF.

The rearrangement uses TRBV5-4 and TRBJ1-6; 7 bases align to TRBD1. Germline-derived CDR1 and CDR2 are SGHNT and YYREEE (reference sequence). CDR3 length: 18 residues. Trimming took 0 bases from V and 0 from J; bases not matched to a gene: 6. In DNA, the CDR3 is TGTGCCAGCAGCTTGGGCTCGACAGGGAGCTCCTATAATTCACCCCTCCACTTT. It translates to CASSLGSTGSSYNSPLHF.

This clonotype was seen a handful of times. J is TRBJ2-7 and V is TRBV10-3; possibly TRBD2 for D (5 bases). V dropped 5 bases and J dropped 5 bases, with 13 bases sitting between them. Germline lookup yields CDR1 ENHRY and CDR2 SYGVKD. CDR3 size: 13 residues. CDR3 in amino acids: CAISTYGGDEQYF. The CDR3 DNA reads TGTGCCATCAGTACCTATGGAGGTGACGAGCAGTACTTC.

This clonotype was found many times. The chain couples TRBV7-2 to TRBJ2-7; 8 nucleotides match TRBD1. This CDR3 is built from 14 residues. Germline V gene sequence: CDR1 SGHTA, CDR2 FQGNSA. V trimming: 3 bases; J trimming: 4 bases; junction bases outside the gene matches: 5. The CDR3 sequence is CASSFIQGAYEQYF. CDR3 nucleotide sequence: TGTGCCAGCAGCTTCATCCAGGGGGCGTACGAGCAGTACTTC.

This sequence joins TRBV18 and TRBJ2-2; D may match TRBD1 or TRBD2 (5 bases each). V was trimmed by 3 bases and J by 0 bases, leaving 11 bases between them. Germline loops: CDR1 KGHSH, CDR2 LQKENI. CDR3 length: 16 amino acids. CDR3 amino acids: CASSPGRLANTGELFF. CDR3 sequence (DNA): TGTGCCAGCTCACCGGGACGGCTTGCGAACACCGGGGAGCTGTTTTTT.

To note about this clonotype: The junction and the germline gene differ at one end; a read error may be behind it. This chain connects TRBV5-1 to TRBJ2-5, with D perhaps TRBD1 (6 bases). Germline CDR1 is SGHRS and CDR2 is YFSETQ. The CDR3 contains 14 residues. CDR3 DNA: TGCGCCAGCAGCCCCGGACAGACCCAGGAGACCCATTACTTC. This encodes CASSPGQTQETHYF.

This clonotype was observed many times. The CDR3 DNA is TGTGCCAGCATACGGGTTCGGACTAGATCAGATGAGCAGTTCTTC. It codes for CASIRVRTRSDEQFF. The gene calls are TRBV7-8 and TRBJ2-1; 7 bases are shared with TRBD2. The CDR3 consists of 15 residues. The ends lost 7 bases at V and 8 bases at J; junction bases unmatched: 14. Germline lookup yields CDR1 SGHVS and CDR2 FQNEAQ.

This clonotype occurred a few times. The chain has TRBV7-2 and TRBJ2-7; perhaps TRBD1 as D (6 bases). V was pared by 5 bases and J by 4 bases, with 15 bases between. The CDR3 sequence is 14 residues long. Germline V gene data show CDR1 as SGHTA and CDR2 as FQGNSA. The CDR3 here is CASSNRAAWYEQYF. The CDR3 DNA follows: TGTGCCAGCAGCAACAGGGCCGCGTGGTACGAGCAGTACTTC.

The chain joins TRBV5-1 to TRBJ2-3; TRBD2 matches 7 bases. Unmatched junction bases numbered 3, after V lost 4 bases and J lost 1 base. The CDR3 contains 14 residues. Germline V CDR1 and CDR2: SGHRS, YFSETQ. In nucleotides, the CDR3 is TGCGCCAGCAGCAGGGACTATCGCACAGATACGCAGTATTTT. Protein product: CASSRDYRTDTQYF.

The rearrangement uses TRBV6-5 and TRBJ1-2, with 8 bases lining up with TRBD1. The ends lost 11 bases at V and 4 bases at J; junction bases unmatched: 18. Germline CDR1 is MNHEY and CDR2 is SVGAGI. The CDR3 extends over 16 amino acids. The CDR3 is CAGSRTGTIRGYGYTF. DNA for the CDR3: TGTGCCGGATCTCGGACAGGGACTATTCGAGGCTATGGCTACACCTTC.

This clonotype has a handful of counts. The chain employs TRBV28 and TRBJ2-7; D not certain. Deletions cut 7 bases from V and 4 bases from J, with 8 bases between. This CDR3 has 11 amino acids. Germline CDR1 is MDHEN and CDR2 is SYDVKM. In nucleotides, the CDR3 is TGTGCCAGCACTTTTCGGTACGAGCAGTACTTC. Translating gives CASTFRYEQYF.

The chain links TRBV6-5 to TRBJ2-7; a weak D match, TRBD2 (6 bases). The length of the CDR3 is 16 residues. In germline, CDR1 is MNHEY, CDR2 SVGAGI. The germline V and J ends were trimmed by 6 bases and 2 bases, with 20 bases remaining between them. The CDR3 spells CASSRLRGTAPYEQYF. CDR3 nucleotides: TGTGCCAGCAGCCGACTTAGAGGGACTGCCCCCTACGAGCAGTACTTC.

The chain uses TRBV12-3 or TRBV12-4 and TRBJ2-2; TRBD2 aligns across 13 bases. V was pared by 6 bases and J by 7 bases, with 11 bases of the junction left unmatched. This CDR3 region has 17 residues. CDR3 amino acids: CASSVRAGTSGIGELFF. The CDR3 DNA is TGTGCCAGCAGCGTAAGGGCCGGGACTAGCGGGATCGGGGAGCTGTTTTTT.

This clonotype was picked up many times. The CDR3 DNA follows: TGCAGTGCACGAGACGGGACTTTATTTTCTGAGCAGTTCTTC. Its protein product is CSARDGTLFSEQFF. The V and J genes are TRBV20-1 and TRBJ2-1, with a weak D call TRBD2 (6 bases). The CDR3 runs to 14 residues. V lost 6 bases and J lost 9, with 21 bases in between. Per the germline V gene, CDR1 is DFQATT and CDR2 is SNEGSKA (reference sequence).

The CDR3 spells CASSQAGGPAYEQYF. CDR3 nucleotide sequence: TGTGCCAGCAGCCAAGCGGGAGGGCCGGCCTACGAGCAGTACTTC. The chain employs TRBV3-1 and TRBJ2-7; the match to TRBD2 covers 8 bases. CDR3 length: 15 residues. Trimming cost V 1 base and J 2 bases; bases outside gene matches: 4. Germline CDR1 and CDR2: LGHDT and YNNKEL (reference sequence).

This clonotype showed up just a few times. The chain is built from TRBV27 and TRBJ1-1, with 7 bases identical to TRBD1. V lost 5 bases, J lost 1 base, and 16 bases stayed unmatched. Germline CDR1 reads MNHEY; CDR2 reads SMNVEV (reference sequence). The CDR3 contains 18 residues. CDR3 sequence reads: CASSTAFRTGKRNTEAFF. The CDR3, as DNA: TGTGCCAGCAGTACGGCCTTCAGGACAGGAAAGAGGAACACTGAAGCTTTCTTT.

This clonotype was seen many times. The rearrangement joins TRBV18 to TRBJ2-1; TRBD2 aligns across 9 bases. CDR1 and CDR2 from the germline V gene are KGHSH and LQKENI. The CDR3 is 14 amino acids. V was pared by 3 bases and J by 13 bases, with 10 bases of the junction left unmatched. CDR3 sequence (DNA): TGTGCCAGCTCACCGGAGACTAGCGGACGATCTCAGTTCTTC. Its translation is CASSPETSGRSQFF.

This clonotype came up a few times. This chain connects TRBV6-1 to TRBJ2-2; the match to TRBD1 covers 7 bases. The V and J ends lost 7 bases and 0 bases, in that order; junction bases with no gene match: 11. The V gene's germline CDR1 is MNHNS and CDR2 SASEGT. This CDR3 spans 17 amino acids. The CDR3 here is CASTPIPGTANTGELFF. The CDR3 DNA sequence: TGTGCCAGCACCCCTATCCCCGGGACAGCGAACACCGGGGAGCTGTTTTTT.

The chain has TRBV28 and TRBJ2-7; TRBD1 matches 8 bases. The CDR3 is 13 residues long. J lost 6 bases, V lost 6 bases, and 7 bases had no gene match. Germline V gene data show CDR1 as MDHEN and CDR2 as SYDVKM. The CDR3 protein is CASRWTGLSEQYF. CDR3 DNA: TGTGCCAGCAGATGGACAGGGCTTTCCGAGCAGTACTTC.

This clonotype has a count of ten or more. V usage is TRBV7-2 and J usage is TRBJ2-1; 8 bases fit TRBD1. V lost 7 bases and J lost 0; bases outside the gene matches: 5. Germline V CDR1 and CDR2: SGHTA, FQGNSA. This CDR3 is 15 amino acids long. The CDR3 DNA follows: TGTGCCAGCAACCGACAGGGGAGCTCCTACAATGAGCAGTTCTTC. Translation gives CASNRQGSSYNEQFF.

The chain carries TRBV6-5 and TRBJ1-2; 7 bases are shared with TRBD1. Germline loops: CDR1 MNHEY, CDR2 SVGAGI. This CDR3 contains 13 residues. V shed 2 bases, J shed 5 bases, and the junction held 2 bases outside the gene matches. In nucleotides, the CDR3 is TGTGCCAGCAGTTACGACAGGGAGTATGGCTACACCTTC. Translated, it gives CASSYDREYGYTF.

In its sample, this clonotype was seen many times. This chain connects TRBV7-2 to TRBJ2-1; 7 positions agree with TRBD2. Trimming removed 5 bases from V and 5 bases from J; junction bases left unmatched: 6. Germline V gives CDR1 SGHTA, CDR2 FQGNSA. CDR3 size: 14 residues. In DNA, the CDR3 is TGTGCCAGCAGCAAATGGGCGGGGGACAATGAGCAGTTCTTC. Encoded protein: CASSKWAGDNEQFF.

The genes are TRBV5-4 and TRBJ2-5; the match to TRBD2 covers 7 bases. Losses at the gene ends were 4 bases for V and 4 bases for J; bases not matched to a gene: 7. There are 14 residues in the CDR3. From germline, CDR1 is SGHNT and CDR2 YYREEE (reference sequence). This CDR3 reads CASSNGRESETQYF. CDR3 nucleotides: TGTGCCAGCAGCAACGGGCGGGAGTCAGAGACCCAGTACTTC.

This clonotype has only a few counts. The CDR3 nucleotides read TGCGCCAGCAGCCACCCCGTAGCCAAAAACATTCAGTACTTC. Encoded protein: CASSHPVAKNIQYF. V and J are TRBV4-1 and TRBJ2-4; the D is unclear. CDR1 is MGHRA and CDR2 is YSYEKL in the germline V gene. CDR3 length equals 14 residues. Deletions cut 3 bases from V and 0 bases from J, with 6 bases between.

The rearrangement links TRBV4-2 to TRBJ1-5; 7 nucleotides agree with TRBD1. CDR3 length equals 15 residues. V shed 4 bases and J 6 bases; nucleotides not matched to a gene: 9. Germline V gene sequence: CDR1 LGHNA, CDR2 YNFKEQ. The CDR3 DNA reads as TGTGCCAGCAGCCCGTATGGGACAGTGGGTCAGCCCCAGCATTTT. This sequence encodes CASSPYGTVGQPQHF.

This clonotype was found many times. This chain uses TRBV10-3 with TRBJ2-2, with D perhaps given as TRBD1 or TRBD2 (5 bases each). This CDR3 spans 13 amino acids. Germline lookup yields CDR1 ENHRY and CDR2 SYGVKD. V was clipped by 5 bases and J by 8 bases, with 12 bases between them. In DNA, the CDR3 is TGTGCCATCAGTAAACTGGGGGAAGGGGAGCTGTTTTTT. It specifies CAISKLGEGELFF.

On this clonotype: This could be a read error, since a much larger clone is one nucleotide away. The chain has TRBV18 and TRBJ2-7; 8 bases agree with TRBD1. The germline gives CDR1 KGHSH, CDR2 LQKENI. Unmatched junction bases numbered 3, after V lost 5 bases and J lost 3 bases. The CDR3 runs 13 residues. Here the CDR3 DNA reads TGTGCCAGCTCAGAGGGACAGGTCTACGAGCAGTACTTC. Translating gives CASSEGQVYEQYF.

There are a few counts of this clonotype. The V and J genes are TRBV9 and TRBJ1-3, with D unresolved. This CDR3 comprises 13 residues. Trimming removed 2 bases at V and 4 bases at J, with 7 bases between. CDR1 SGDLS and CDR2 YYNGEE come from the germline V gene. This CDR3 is CASSVQAGNTIYF. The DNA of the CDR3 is TGTGCCAGCAGCGTCCAGGCCGGAAACACCATATATTTT.